This T cell receptor beta chain was sequenced for a study of T-cell reconstitution after alpha-beta-depleted transplantation in children (dated by TCRdb to about 2016). For the wider study: Using TCR repertoire profiling, the study quantitatively followed how T-cell immune reconstitution unfolded in children after TCRalphabeta/CD19-depleted allogeneic hematopoietic cell transplantation. Summary of the overall study and its limitations: Apparently early alphabetaT-cell count recovery about two months after transplant reportedly relied on only several hundred rapidly expanded clones derived from non-depleted graft cells. Over the following months the frequencies of hyperexpanded clones went down, and after one year T-cell counts and TCRbeta diversity were mostly credited to newly produced T cells. The high TCRbeta diversity at day 60 in some patients was ascribed to recipient T cells and intrathymic progenitors that had survived conditioning.

V sheds 7 bases and J sheds 5 bases, leaving 15 bases between their ends. From the cysteine through the phenylalanine, the CDR3 covers 14 amino acids. CDR3 DNA is the only sequence kept; it has 42 bases, read in frame from the first base. The sample holds many counts of this clonotype. No antigen is known for it. No much larger clonotype is one base removed from it; base qualities were not supplied. The library relied on PCR. The sample was run on an Illumina HiSeq 2500. To normalize quantification of the TCRbeta repertoire, the TCR libraries were built with molecular barcoding that relied on unique molecular identifiers. The public reads were quality trimmed at Q25 with fastp and then assembled into clones with MiXCR by TCRdb, keeping productive beta chains. Entries are consolidated by CDR3 protein sequence, retaining the most common genes and DNA. The sample table shows 60,000 to 100,000 distinct CDR3 sequences, and roughly 18% are seen once. The ten largest clones capture 51% of the sample.

Read against the paper, the sample's treatment or condition label means: allogeneic hematopoietic cell transplantation with graft depleted of TCRalphabeta T cells and CD19 B cells. Transplant recipients were children who received TCRalphabeta/CD19-depleted allogeneic hematopoietic cell grafts. The TCR originated in a male patient between 2 and 15 years old who had a stem cell transplant for acute lymphoblastic leukemia, so the T cells may come from the graft donor. This receptor chain uses TRBV12-3 or TRBV12-4 and TRBJ2-1, and possibly TRBD2, on 6 matching bases. Sequenced material: PBMCs, mostly from graft donor cells, taken 360 days after TCRalphabeta/CD19-depleted stem cell transplant. The CDR3 region reads CASTLLAANNEQFF. The bases read TGTGCCAGCACCCTACTAGCAGCCAACAATGAGCAGTTCTTC.